The present T cell receptor (beta chain) was sequenced within a study of T-cell reconstitution after alpha-beta-depleted transplantation in children. This clonotype was found many times. Trimming removed 6 bases at V and 1 base at J, with 16 bases between. CDR3 size: 15 residues. The TCRbeta library incorporated unique molecular identifiers. MiXCR, applied by TCRdb to the PCR reads, yields one record per CDR3 protein. This sample has over 400,000 distinct CDR3 sequences; around 13% occur once, and the top ten carry about 6%. Here the sequenced sample was PBMCs from the stem cell graft donor, taken from the stem cell graft. J is TRBJ2-7 and V is TRBV12-3 or TRBV12-4; D might be TRBD1 or TRBD2, each matching 5 bases. The TCR sequence derives from a human donor who donated a stem cell graft to a child with combined immunodeficiency. The CDR3 DNA reads as TGTGCCAGCAGGGCCCGGGACGGACGATCCTACGAGCAGTACTTC. This encodes CASRARDGRSYEQYF.